The entry below gives a single T cell receptor beta chain sequence along with its context. Germline and junction disagree at one end, which may indicate a read error. Genomic DNA acted as the template from which TCR beta VDJ combination and CDR3 sequence profiling were carried out. TCRdb processed the reads anew with MiXCR; each CDR3 protein has one entry. The sample contains tens of thousands of distinct CDR3 sequences, around 70% of which appear only once. Patients who underwent sequencing had shown CD8+CD57+ cell expansion by flow cytometry. This record comes from a study of CD8+CD57+ T cells in acquired aplastic anemia. The germline V gene has CDR1 SQVTM and CDR2 ANQGSEA. The CDR3 totals 11 residues.

What was sequenced was sorted CD4+, CD8+, or CD8+CD57+ T cells (not recorded which) from PBMCs. The receptor was derived from a human donor with aplastic anemia. This chain joins TRBV29-1 and TRBJ2-7; D unclear. The CDR3 DNA reads TGCAGCGCCGCCGGCTCCTACGAGCAGCACTTC. Translating gives CSAAGSYEQHF.